A single sample gave rise to the 3 T cell receptor beta chains below, sequenced in a study of Ad26.COV2.S vaccination and SARS-CoV-2 variants (dated by TCRdb to the early 2020s). The treatment or condition label here, explained by the study, means: 15 to 20 received Ad26.COV2.S at low or high dose, single or two shots; several received placebo; per-sample allocation not given. For vaccine and placebo recipients, the sequenced repertoires came from samples collected on day 63 after the first injection. Libraries were built with the immunoSEQ multiplex PCR assay. As stored in TCRdb, this immuneACCESS dataset retains in-frame rearrangements with V and J assigned. A fraction of the clones does not appear; measured against another copy, unresolved V genes explain less than half of the discrepancy, and the remainder lacks a known reason. Present in this sample are some 250,000 clones, approximately 90% of which were seen just once. The ten largest clones capture about 11% of the sample.

This material consisted of peripheral blood, taken in a trial of Ad26.COV2.S vaccine versus placebo. The receptors here all came from a person aged 18-65 years who received the Ad26.COV2.S COVID-19 vaccine or a placebo.

The rearrangement uses TRBV3-1 (or the pseudogene TRBV3-2) and TRBJ1-5; TRBD1 aligns across 7 bases. Germline V lookup: CDR1 LGHDT, CDR2 YNNKEL (reference sequence). Trimming took 8 bases from V and 7 from J; bases not matched to a gene: 11. The CDR3 covers 14 residues. In nucleotides, the CDR3 is TGTGCCAGCTCAGTGACAGGGAAGGGGCAGCCCCAGCATTTT. Its translation: CASSVTGKGQPQHF.

The rearrangement joins TRBV28 to TRBJ2-1; TRBD2 agrees at 10 bases. The V gene end was trimmed by 4 bases and the J gene end by 0 bases; junction bases not matched to a gene: 3. Per the germline V gene, CDR1 is MDHEN and CDR2 is SYDVKM. This CDR3 is 16 amino acids long. The CDR3 region has the DNA TGTGCCAGCAGTTCACTAGCGGGACTCTCCTACAATGAGCAGTTCTTC. It translates to CASSSLAGLSYNEQFF.

Here the CDR3 reads CASSIGLAGGLGSYNEQFF. The CDR3 DNA is TGCGCCAGCAGCATCGGACTAGCGGGGGGGCTAGGGTCCTACAATGAGCAGTTCTTC. This sequence joins TRBV5-1 and TRBJ2-1; 15 positions match TRBD2. This CDR3 contains 19 residues. Looked up from germline, CDR1 is SGHRS and CDR2 is YFSETQ. Trimming removed 4 bases from V and 1 base from J; junction bases left unmatched: 9.